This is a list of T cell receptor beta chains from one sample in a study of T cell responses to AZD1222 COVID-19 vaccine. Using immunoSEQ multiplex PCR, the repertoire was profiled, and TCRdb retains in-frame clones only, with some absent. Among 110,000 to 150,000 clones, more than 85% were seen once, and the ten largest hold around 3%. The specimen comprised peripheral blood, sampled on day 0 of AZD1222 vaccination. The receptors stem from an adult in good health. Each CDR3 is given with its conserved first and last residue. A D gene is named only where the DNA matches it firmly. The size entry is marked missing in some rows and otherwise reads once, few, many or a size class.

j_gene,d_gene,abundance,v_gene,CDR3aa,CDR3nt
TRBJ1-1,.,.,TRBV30,CAWGSWDTEAFF,TGTGCCTGGGGCTCGTGGGACACTGAAGCTTTCTTT
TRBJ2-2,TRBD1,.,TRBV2,CASSPGTGLTGELFF,TGTGCCAGCAGTCCCGGGACAGGACTAACCGGGGAGCTGTTTTTT
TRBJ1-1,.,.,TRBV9,CASSETFGPDGEAFF,TGTGCCAGCAGCGAGACCTTCGGACCGGACGGGGAAGCTTTCTTT
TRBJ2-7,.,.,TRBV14,CASSQIPGYEQYF,TGTGCCAGCAGCCAGATCCCCGGATACGAGCAGTACTTC
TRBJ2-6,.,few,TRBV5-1,CASSLSGQGANVLTF,TGCGCCAGCAGCTTGAGCGGGCAAGGGGCCAACGTCCTGACTTTC
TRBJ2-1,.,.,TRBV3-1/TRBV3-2,CASSQDVRAQQFF,TGTGCCAGCAGCCAAGATGTTAGGGCCCAGCAGTTCTTC
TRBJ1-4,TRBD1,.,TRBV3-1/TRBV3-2,CASRPGTGPPMNNEKLFF,TGTGCCAGCAGGCCCGGGACAGGACCCCCAATGAACAATGAAAAACTGTTTTTT
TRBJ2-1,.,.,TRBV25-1,CASSGALWAGYNEQFF,TGTGCCAGCAGTGGAGCCTTGTGGGCGGGTTACAATGAGCAGTTCTTC
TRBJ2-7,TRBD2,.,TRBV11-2,CASSFFAGVGHEQYF,TGTGCCAGCAGCTTCTTTGCGGGGGTTGGACACGAGCAGTACTTC
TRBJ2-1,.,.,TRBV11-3,CASSPRGSYNEQFF,TGTGCCAGCAGCCCGCGAGGGTCCTACAATGAGCAGTTCTTC
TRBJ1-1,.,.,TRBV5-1,CASSLRDTEAFF,TGCGCCAGCAGCTTGAGGGACACTGAAGCTTTCTTT
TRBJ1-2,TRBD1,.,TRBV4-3,CASSQVFPDRAYYGYTF,TGCGCCAGCAGCCAAGTTTTCCCCGACAGGGCCTACTATGGCTACACCTTC
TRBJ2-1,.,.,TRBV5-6,CASSPDSGRREQFF,TGTGCCAGCAGCCCGGACTCAGGGAGGCGGGAGCAGTTCTTC
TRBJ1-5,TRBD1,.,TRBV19,CASTLTRTGQGPNQPQHF,TGTGCCAGTACCTTAACGCGGACAGGACAGGGGCCCAATCAGCCCCAGCATTTT
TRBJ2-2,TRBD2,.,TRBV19,CASSRRGSGGTGELFF,TGTGCCAGTAGTCGGCGCGGGAGCGGCGGAACCGGGGAGCTGTTTTTT
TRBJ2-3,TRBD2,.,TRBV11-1,CASSLKLAADTQYF,TGTGCCAGCAGCTTAAAACTAGCGGCAGATACGCAGTATTTT
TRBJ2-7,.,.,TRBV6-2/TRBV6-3,CASSYEGPDEQYF,TGTGCCAGCAGTTATGAGGGTCCAGACGAGCAGTACTTC
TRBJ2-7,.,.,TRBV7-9,CASSPQTPYEQYF,TGTGCCAGCAGCCCACAGACCCCCTACGAGCAGTACTTC
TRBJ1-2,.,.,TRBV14,CASSQLDGVGYTF,TGTGCCAGCAGCCAGTTGGATGGGGTCGGCTACACCTTC
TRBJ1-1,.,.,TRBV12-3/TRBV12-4,CASLNPPNTEAFF,TGTGCCAGCCTTAATCCCCCGAACACTGAAGCTTTCTTT
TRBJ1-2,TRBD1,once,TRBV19,CASSSDHGQGYGYTF,TGTGCCAGTAGTTCCGATCATGGACAGGGATACGGCTACACCTTC
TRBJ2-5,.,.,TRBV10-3,CAISGDPKETQYF,TGTGCCATCAGTGGCGACCCTAAGGAGACCCAGTACTTC
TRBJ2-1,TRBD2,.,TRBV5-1,CASSTGGRVTEQFF,TGCGCCAGCAGCACGGGCGGGAGAGTAACTGAGCAGTTCTTC
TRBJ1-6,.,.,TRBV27,CASTRQDPGSPLHF,TGTGCCAGCACCCGACAGGATCCGGGTTCACCCCTCCACTTT
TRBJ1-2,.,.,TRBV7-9,CASSLPGPEDYGYTF,TGTGCCAGCAGCCTACCAGGGCCTGAAGACTATGGCTACACCTTC
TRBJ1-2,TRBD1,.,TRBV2,CASSAQGADYGYTF,TGTGCCAGCAGCGCACAGGGGGCCGACTATGGCTACACCTTC
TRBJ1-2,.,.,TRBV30,CAWSVNPAFNYGYTF,TGTGCCTGGAGTGTCAACCCCGCATTTAACTATGGCTACACCTTC
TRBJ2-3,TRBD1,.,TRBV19,CASNYRTGSGTDTQYF,TGTGCCAGTAACTACCGGACAGGGTCAGGCACAGATACGCAGTATTTT
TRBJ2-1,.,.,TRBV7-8,CASSRSTTEQFF,TGTGCCAGCAGCCGTTCGACTACTGAGCAGTTCTTC
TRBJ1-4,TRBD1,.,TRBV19,CASSMGDRGLVTNEKLFF,TGTGCCAGTAGTATGGGGGACAGGGGGCTAGTAACTAATGAAAAACTGTTTTTT
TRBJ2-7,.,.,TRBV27,CASRLGTHSYEQYF,TGTGCCAGCAGACTCGGGACACACTCCTACGAGCAGTACTTC
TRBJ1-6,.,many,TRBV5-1,CASSLARGEGGFNSPLHF,TGCGCCAGCAGCTTGGCAAGGGGCGAGGGGGGCTTCAATTCACCCCTCCACTTT
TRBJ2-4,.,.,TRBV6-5,CASSVAKNIQYF,TGTGCCAGCAGCGTAGCCAAAAACATTCAGTACTTC
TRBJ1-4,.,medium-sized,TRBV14,CASSPWDAGEKLFF,TGTGCCAGCAGCCCCTGGGACGCGGGTGAAAAACTGTTTTTT
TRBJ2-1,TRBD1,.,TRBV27,CASSRLQGLDEQFF,TGTGCCAGCAGTCGATTACAGGGGCTCGATGAGCAGTTCTTC
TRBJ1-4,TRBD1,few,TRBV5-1,CASSWDRGPEKLFF,TGCGCCAGCAGCTGGGACAGGGGGCCTGAAAAACTGTTTTTT
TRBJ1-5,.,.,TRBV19,CASSINDRRSSNQPQHF,TGTGCCAGTAGTATAAATGACAGACGATCTAGCAATCAGCCCCAGCATTTT
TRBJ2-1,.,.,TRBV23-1,CASTTKTAGLYNEQFF,TGCGCCAGCACCACAAAGACGGCAGGCCTATACAATGAGCAGTTCTTC
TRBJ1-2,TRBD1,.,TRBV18,CASSRGTGEYGYTF,TGTGCCAGCTCACGCGGGACAGGTGAATATGGCTACACCTTC
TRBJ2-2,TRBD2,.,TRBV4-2,CASRGLAANANTGELFF,TGTGCCAGCAGGGGGCTAGCGGCGAACGCGAACACCGGGGAGCTGTTTTTT
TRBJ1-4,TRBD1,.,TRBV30,CAWNRQGWSEKLFF,TGTGCCTGGAACCGACAGGGCTGGAGTGAAAAACTGTTTTTT
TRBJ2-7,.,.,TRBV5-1,CACSPHVRDEQYF,TGCGCCTGTTCCCCCCATGTGCGGGACGAGCAGTACTTC
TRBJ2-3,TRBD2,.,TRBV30,CAWRLAGAGTDTQYF,TGTGCCTGGAGACTAGCGGGAGCCGGCACAGATACGCAGTATTTT
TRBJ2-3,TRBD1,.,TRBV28,CASSSMTDRTPTDTQYF,TGTGCCAGCAGTTCTATGACGGACAGGACACCCACAGATACGCAGTATTTT
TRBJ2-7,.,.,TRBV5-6,CASSYPGRWVYEQYF,TGTGCCAGCAGCTACCCGGGACGGTGGGTCTACGAGCAGTACTTC
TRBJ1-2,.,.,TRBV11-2,CASSSHATVANYGYTF,TGTGCCAGCAGTTCACATGCGACAGTAGCTAACTATGGCTACACCTTC
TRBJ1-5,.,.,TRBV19,CASSKTASNQPQHF,TGTGCCAGCTCCAAGACGGCTAGCAATCAGCCCCAGCATTTT
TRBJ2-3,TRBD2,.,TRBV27,CASSPRPSGTSTDTQYF,TGTGCCAGCAGTCCCCGACCTAGCGGCACTAGCACAGATACGCAGTATTTT
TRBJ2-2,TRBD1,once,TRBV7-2,CASSAGGYTGELFF,TGTGCCAGCAGCGCAGGGGGCTACACCGGGGAGCTGTTTTTT
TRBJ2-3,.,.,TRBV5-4,CASSGGRDTPLDTQYF,TGTGCCAGCAGCGGGGGGAGAGACACCCCGTTAGATACGCAGTATTTT
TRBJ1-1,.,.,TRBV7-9,CASSLGRTVNTEAFF,TGTGCCAGCAGCTTAGGCAGGACAGTCAACACTGAAGCTTTCTTT
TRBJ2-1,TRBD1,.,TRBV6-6,CASSSTGGGLVEQFF,TGTGCCAGCAGCTCGACAGGGGGCGGATTGGTTGAGCAGTTCTTC
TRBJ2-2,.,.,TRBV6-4,CASSLVAGAGELFF,TGTGCCAGCAGCCTCGTAGCCGGGGCCGGGGAGCTGTTTTTT
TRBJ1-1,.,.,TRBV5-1,CASSLEGNTEAFF,TGCGCCAGCAGCTTGGAAGGGAACACTGAAGCTTTCTTT
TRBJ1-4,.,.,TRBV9,CASSPEGGPNEKLFF,TGTGCCAGCAGCCCCGAGGGGGGCCCGAATGAAAAACTGTTTTTT
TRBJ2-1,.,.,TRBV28,CASSLWENEQFF,TGTGCCAGCAGTTTATGGGAGAATGAGCAGTTCTTC
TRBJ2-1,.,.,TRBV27,CASSPQRQLDEQFF,TGTGCCAGCAGTCCCCAGCGACAGTTAGATGAGCAGTTCTTC
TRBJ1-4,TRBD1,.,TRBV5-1,CASSTRQGAAEKLFF,TGCGCCAGCAGCACCCGACAGGGGGCGGCTGAAAAACTGTTTTTT